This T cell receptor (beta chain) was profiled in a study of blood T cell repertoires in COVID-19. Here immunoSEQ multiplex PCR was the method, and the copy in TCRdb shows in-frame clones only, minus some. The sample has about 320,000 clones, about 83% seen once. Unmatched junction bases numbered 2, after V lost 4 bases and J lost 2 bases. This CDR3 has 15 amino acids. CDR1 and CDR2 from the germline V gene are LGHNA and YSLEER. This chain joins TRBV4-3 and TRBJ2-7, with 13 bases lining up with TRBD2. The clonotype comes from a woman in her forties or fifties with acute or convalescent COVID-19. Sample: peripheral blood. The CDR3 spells CASSPGTSGTYEQYF. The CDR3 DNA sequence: TGCGCCAGCAGCCCCGGGACTAGCGGGACCTACGAGCAGTACTTC.